The 24 T cell receptor beta chains below all came from one sample that was sequenced in a study of blood T cell repertoires in COVID-19. Only in-frame clones appear in the TCRdb table, and some are missing; sequencing was by immunoSEQ multiplex PCR. The sample has around 230,000 clones, about 80% seen once. The sample comprised peripheral blood. These receptors were obtained from a woman of 80 years or more with acute or convalescent COVID-19.

The V gene is TRBV27, the J gene TRBJ2-3; D call uncertain. V lost 7 bases and J 6 bases, leaving 8 bases between the germline ends. Germline lookup yields CDR1 MNHEY and CDR2 SMNVEV (reference sequence). The CDR3 loop spans 11 amino acids. The CDR3 sequence: CASTGADTQYF. The CDR3 nucleotides read TGTGCCAGCACAGGTGCGGATACGCAGTATTTT.

The V and J genes are TRBV5-1 and TRBJ2-7; TRBD1 aligns across 7 bases. The germline CDR1 and CDR2 sequences are SGHRS and YFSETQ. The CDR3 covers 14 residues. V shed 4 bases, J shed 5 bases, and the junction held 9 bases outside the gene matches. Here the CDR3 reads CASSHTGDINEQYF. The CDR3 DNA follows: TGCGCCAGCAGCCACACAGGGGATATCAACGAGCAGTACTTC.

This clone was seen a handful of times. The chain recombines TRBV7-2 with TRBJ1-2, with TRBD1 matching 9 bases. V gave up 6 bases and J gave up 2 bases; unmatched junction bases: 10. Germline V CDR1 and CDR2: SGHTA, FQGNSA. The length of the CDR3 is 16 residues. The CDR3 region has the DNA TGTGCCAGCAGGTTCCGTCCGGGACAGGGCAACTATGGCTACACCTTC. Amino acids: CASRFRPGQGNYGYTF.

V usage is TRBV19 and J usage is TRBJ2-1, with TRBD1 identical over 9 bases. The CDR3 has 15 amino acids. With V trimmed by 4 bases and J by 6 bases, 7 bases remained unmatched. In germline, CDR1 is LNHDA, CDR2 SQIVND (reference sequence). In DNA, the CDR3 is TGTGCCAGTAGTACGACAGGGGGGAAAACCAATGAGCAGTTCTTC. Translating it yields CASSTTGGKTNEQFF. The whole variable domain, filled in from reference TRBV19 and TRBJ2-1, reads DGGITQSPKYLFRKEGQNVTLSCEQNLNHDAMYWYRQDPGQGLRLIYYSQIVNDFQKGDIAEGYSVSREKKESFPLTVTSAQKNPTAFYLCASSTTGGKTNEQFFGPGTRLTVL.

The chain is built from TRBV5-5 and TRBJ1-1, with 7 bases fitting TRBD1. The CDR3 loop spans 13 amino acids. V shed 5 bases and J 1 base; nucleotides not matched to a gene: 2. Germline CDR1 and CDR2: SGHKS and YYEKEE (reference sequence). The CDR3 nucleotides read TGTGCCAGCAGATGGACAGGGAACACTGAAGCTTTCTTT. Residues: CASRWTGNTEAFF. Drawing the rest from reference TRBV5-5 and TRBJ1-1, the complete variable domain is DAGVTQSPTHLIKTRGQQVTLRCSPISGHKSVSWYQQVLGQGPQFIFQYYEKEERGRGNFPDRFSARQFPNYSSELNVNALLLGDSALYLCASRWTGNTEAFFGQGTRLTVV.

The rearrangement uses TRBV9 and TRBJ2-1; perhaps TRBD2 as D (6 bases). Trimming cost V 0 bases and J 7 bases, with 11 bases left between them. Germline V gives CDR1 SGDLS, CDR2 YYNGEE. The CDR3 extends over 14 amino acids. CDR3 DNA sequence: TGTGCCAGCAGCGTAGGTGGGGGGTGGAATGAGCAGTTCTTC. Encoded protein: CASSVGGGWNEQFF.

The DNA for the CDR3 is TGTGCCAGCCGCAGTCCCACAGGGGGAAGTGAGCAGTTCTTC. Translation: CASRSPTGGSEQFF. The chain couples TRBV6-5 to TRBJ2-1; 8 bases match TRBD1. There are 14 residues in the CDR3. From germline, CDR1 is MNHEY and CDR2 SVGAGI. The J segment lost 9 bases and the V segment lost 8 bases, leaving 12 bases of the junction unmatched.

This clone was recorded a few times. V gene TRBV3-1 (or the pseudogene TRBV3-2) combines with J gene TRBJ1-2; no definite D call. The CDR3 runs to 15 residues. V dropped 0 bases and J dropped 6 bases, with 14 bases sitting between them. The germline gives CDR1 LGHDT, CDR2 YNNKEL (reference sequence). The CDR3 spells CASSQDPLGMDGYTF. In DNA, the CDR3 is TGTGCCAGCAGCCAAGATCCCCTCGGGATGGATGGCTACACCTTC.

The table lists this clone with a few counts. The chain uses TRBV2 and TRBJ1-2; D unresolved. The germline CDR1 and CDR2 sequences are SNHLY and FYNNEI. V gave up 2 bases and J gave up 4 bases, with 17 bases separating them. This CDR3 contains 16 residues. The chain's CDR3 is CASSERGGVTVYGYTF. The CDR3 nucleotides are TGTGCCAGCAGTGAACGGGGAGGTGTTACAGTCTATGGCTACACCTTC.

The chain employs TRBV3-1 (or the pseudogene TRBV3-2) and TRBJ1-1, with 8 positions matching TRBD1. Germline V lookup: CDR1 LGHDT, CDR2 YNNKEL (reference sequence). V gave up 1 base and J gave up 1 base; unmatched junction bases: 2. The CDR3 length is 15 residues. The CDR3 DNA is TGTGCCAGCAGCCAAGGGACAGGGTGGAACACTGAAGCTTTCTTT. Amino acids: CASSQGTGWNTEAFF.

The chain combines TRBV7-2 with TRBJ1-5; D uncertain. Trimming took off 1 base at V and 5 bases at J, with 9 bases between the two ends. Germline values: CDR1 SGHTA, CDR2 FQGNSA. The CDR3 is 14 amino acids. CDR3 residues: CASSLGQAYQPQHF. The CDR3 coding sequence is TGTGCCAGCAGCTTAGGTCAGGCCTATCAGCCCCAGCATTTT.

The chain uses TRBV27 and TRBJ1-4, with 11 bases matching TRBD1. Germline CDR1 and CDR2: MNHEY and SMNVEV (reference sequence). The CDR3 is 15 residues long. V was pared by 4 bases and J by 8 bases, with 6 bases of the junction left unmatched. In DNA form, the CDR3 reads TGTGCCAGCAGTTCGACGGACAGGGGGCAGGAAAAACTGTTTTTT. Translating it yields CASSSTDRGQEKLFF.

The J gene is TRBJ1-5, the V gene TRBV6-6; 11 positions agree with TRBD1. Per germline, CDR1 MNHNY and CDR2 SVGAGI (reference sequence). Trimming removed 10 bases from V and 6 bases from J; junction bases left unmatched: 5. The CDR3 consists of 13 residues. DNA of the CDR3: TGTGCCACCGCGGGACAGGGGGTTCAGCCCCAGCATTTT. This translates into CATAGQGVQPQHF.

The chain carries TRBV28 and TRBJ2-1; a weak D match, TRBD2 (5 bases). Per the germline V gene, CDR1 is MDHEN and CDR2 is SYDVKM. The CDR3 contains 13 residues. V shed 3 bases and J shed 8 bases, with 11 bases lying between them. CDR3 residues: CASSFRTPHEQFF. CDR3 bases: TGTGCCAGCAGTTTTAGGACTCCTCATGAGCAGTTCTTC. The full variable domain, its missing parts supplied by reference TRBV28 and TRBJ2-1, is DVKVTQSSRYLVKRTGEKVFLECVQDMDHENMFWYRQDPGLGLRLIYFSYDVKMKEKGDIPEGYSVSREKKERFSLILESASTNQTSMYLCASSFRTPHEQFFGPGTRLTVL.

The chain has TRBV5-1 and TRBJ2-5, with D tentatively TRBD1 (5 bases). The CDR3 runs to 15 residues. Germline CDR1 and CDR2: SGHRS and YFSETQ. V was pared by 0 bases and J by 0 bases, with 9 bases between. The DNA for the CDR3 is TGCGCCAGCAGCTTGGAGGGGTGGCACCAAGAGACCCAGTACTTC. This encodes CASSLEGWHQETQYF.

This sequence joins TRBV5-1 and TRBJ2-3, with D tentatively TRBD2 (5 bases). The V and J ends lost 4 bases and 4 bases respectively, with 13 bases between them. The germline V gene has CDR1 SGHRS and CDR2 YFSETQ. The CDR3 is 14 amino acids. The CDR3 region is CASSAGLTPDTQYF. The CDR3 DNA reads as TGCGCCAGCAGCGCTGGACTGACTCCAGATACGCAGTATTTT.

This clone was counted once. This rearrangement joins TRBV7-2 to TRBJ2-3; 14 nucleotides match TRBD2. The CDR3 consists of 17 residues. CDR1 is SGHTA, CDR2 FQGNSA, per germline. Trimming at V came to 5 bases and at J to 3 bases, leaving 7 bases not matched to a gene. The CDR3 DNA reads TGTGCCAGCAGCGGAAGACTAGCGGGGGGGCGAACAGATACGCAGTATTTT. Translating gives CASSGRLAGGRTDTQYF.

The rearrangement links TRBV14 to TRBJ1-1; the D gene is possibly TRBD1 (5 bases). V lost 3 bases and J lost 4, with 15 bases in between. This CDR3 has 15 residues. The germline V gene has CDR1 SGHDN and CDR2 FVKESK. The chain's CDR3 is CASSHRVDSSTEAFF. The CDR3 nucleotides read TGTGCCAGCAGCCATAGGGTTGACAGTTCCACTGAAGCTTTCTTT.

The chain employs TRBV9 and TRBJ1-5; TRBD1 might be the D (5 bases). The CDR3 is made up of 15 amino acids. Trimming cost V 3 bases and J 5 bases, with 15 bases left between them. In germline, CDR1 is SGDLS, CDR2 YYNGEE. The CDR3 region has the DNA TGTGCCAGCAGCGCCTCCGACAGTGGCTATCAGCCCCAGCATTTT. Translated, it gives CASSASDSGYQPQHF.

The V and J genes are TRBV2 and TRBJ1-5; D might be TRBD1 (6 bases). Germline values: CDR1 SNHLY, CDR2 FYNNEI. This CDR3 is 15 amino acids long. V shed 6 bases and J shed 1 base, with 13 bases lying between them. CDR3 loop: CASRISQGSNQPQHF. The CDR3 DNA is TGTGCCAGCAGAATAAGTCAGGGGAGCAATCAGCCCCAGCATTTT.

The chain carries TRBV2 and TRBJ1-5; D is perhaps TRBD1 (6 bases). Per germline, CDR1 SNHLY and CDR2 FYNNEI. The CDR3 is 15 amino acids. V was shortened by 7 bases and J by 0 bases, with 13 bases between the two germline ends. Here the CDR3 reads CASNFDRYSNQPQHF. CDR3 bases: TGTGCCAGCAACTTTGACAGGTATAGCAATCAGCCCCAGCATTTT.

CDR3 sequence reads: CASSVEAQARYGYTF. The CDR3 DNA is TGTGCCAGCAGCGTAGAGGCACAGGCCCGCTATGGCTACACCTTC. The chain uses TRBV9 and TRBJ1-2; perhaps TRBD1 as D (5 bases). Germline V gene sequence: CDR1 SGDLS, CDR2 YYNGEE. The ends were cut back, 0 bases at V and 4 bases at J, with 13 bases in the middle. This CDR3 is 15 amino acids long. Full variable domain (rest looked up from reference TRBV9 and TRBJ1-2): DSGVTQTPKHLITATGQRVTLRCSPRSGDLSVYWYQQSLDQGLQFLIQYYNGEERAKGNILERFSAQQFPDLHSELNLSSLELGDSALYFCASSVEAQARYGYTFGSGTRLTVV.

The rearrangement joins TRBV2 to TRBJ1-3; D unresolved. From germline, CDR1 is SNHLY and CDR2 FYNNEI. The CDR3 sequence is 14 residues long. V was clipped by 7 bases and J by 0 bases, with 10 bases between them. The DNA of the CDR3 is TGTGCCAGCACCTACGGTGCCTCTGGAAACACCATATATTTT. Translated: CASTYGASGNTIYF.

This clone was picked up one time. The rearrangement uses TRBV28 and TRBJ2-7; D gene unclear. Germline V lookup: CDR1 MDHEN, CDR2 SYDVKM. V shed 5 bases and J shed 1 base, with 6 bases lying between them. CDR3 length: 12 residues. The CDR3 loop reads CASSLQSYEQYF. The CDR3 DNA is TGTGCCAGCAGTCTTCAGTCCTACGAGCAGTACTTC.